These T cell receptor beta chains were read from a single sample in a study of T-cell reconstitution after alpha-beta-depleted transplantation in children. TCRdb re-called the PCR reads through MiXCR, storing one row per CDR3 protein. The data show about 490,000 distinct CDR3 sequences, 10% seen once. The specimen was PBMCs, collected before TCRalphabeta/CD19-depleted stem cell transplant. The receptors shown here come from a child aged 2 to 10 with inherited bone marrow failure, due to receive a stem cell transplant. CDR3s include the opening cysteine and the closing phenylalanine or tryptophan. The D gene is left open where the match is weak. The size field is filled for only some rows; it gives once, few, many or a size class.

clone size	V gene	J gene	D gene	CDR3 protein	CDR3 DNA
many	TRBV7-2	TRBJ2-5	TRBD1	CASSSMGQQETQYF	TGTGCCAGCAGCTCGATGGGACAGCAAGAGACCCAGTACTTC
few	TRBV20-1	TRBJ1-2	TRBD1	CSARDRGGTGLNYGYTF	TGCAGTGCTAGAGATCGGGGCGGGACAGGTCTTAACTATGGCTACACCTTC
many	TRBV4-3	TRBJ2-7	NA	CASSHDLFPGANQDEQYF	TGCGCCAGCAGCCATGATCTATTCCCAGGGGCGAACCAAGACGAGCAGTACTTC
many	TRBV5-1	TRBJ2-1	TRBD2	CASSPGLAGVFSYNEQFF	TGCGCCAGCAGCCCAGGGCTAGCGGGAGTGTTCTCCTACAATGAGCAGTTCTTC
many	TRBV29-1	TRBJ2-1	NA	CSVDRGGIYNEQFF	TGCAGCGTTGATCGGGGCGGAATTTACAATGAGCAGTTCTTC
NA	TRBV30	TRBJ2-7	NA	CAWSPGDTYEQYF	TGTGCCTGGAGCCCCGGAGACACCTACGAGCAGTACTTC
NA	TRBV20-1	TRBJ2-1	TRBD2	CSASSQRELSRNEQFF	TGCAGTGCTAGCTCCCAGCGGGAGTTAAGTCGCAATGAGCAGTTCTTC
once	TRBV27	TRBJ2-3	NA	CASSPGRRYPDTQYF	TGTGCCAGCAGTCCCGGACGGCGATACCCGGATACGCAGTATTTT
NA	TRBV19	TRBJ1-6	NA	CASGYNSPLHF	TGTGCCAGTGGTTATAATTCACCCCTCCACTTT
many	TRBV18	TRBJ1-6	NA	CASSPTAGINSPLHF	TGTGCCAGCTCACCCACTGCAGGGATTAATTCACCCCTCCACTTT
NA	TRBV11-1	TRBJ2-6	TRBD2	CASSSQTSGSSGANVLTF	TGTGCCAGCAGCTCACAGACTAGCGGGAGCTCTGGGGCCAACGTCCTGACTTTC
few	TRBV27	TRBJ2-2	NA	CASSFQQAHTGELFF	TGTGCCAGCAGTTTTCAACAGGCGCACACCGGGGAGCTGTTTTTT
many	TRBV30	TRBJ2-7	NA	CAWSEGHSYEQYF	TGTGCCTGGAGTGAGGGACATTCCTACGAGCAGTACTTC
NA	TRBV20-1	TRBJ2-1	TRBD2	CSASPPAGLADNEQFF	TGCAGTGCTAGTCCCCCCGCGGGACTAGCGGACAATGAGCAGTTCTTC
many	TRBV7-2	TRBJ1-1	NA	CASSLAGFPEAFF	TGTGCCAGCAGCTTAGCGGGGTTTCCTGAAGCTTTCTTT
few	TRBV15	TRBJ2-3	TRBD2	CATSRLGAAGGGGDTQYF	TGTGCCACCAGCAGACTAGGGGCAGCGGGAGGGGGTGGGGATACGCAGTATTTT
many	TRBV7-9	TRBJ2-5	NA	CASRSLERQETQYF	TGTGCCAGCAGATCGCTAGAGCGTCAAGAGACCCAGTACTTC
few	TRBV11-2	TRBJ2-3	NA	CASSLSPGIMQYF	TGTGCCAGCAGCTTATCCCCCGGGATTATGCAGTATTTT
few	TRBV7-2	TRBJ2-3	NA	CASSLAFRSRRLTDTQYF	TGTGCCAGCAGCTTAGCTTTCCGGAGCCGCCGCCTCACAGATACGCAGTATTTT
many	TRBV6-1	TRBJ1-3	NA	CASSPISSRRNTIYF	TGTGCCAGCAGCCCGATTTCGTCTCGAAGAAACACCATATATTTT
few	TRBV28	TRBJ2-7	NA	CASSLGGSGDYEQYF	TGTGCCAGCAGTTTAGGTGGATCTGGGGACTACGAGCAGTACTTC
many	TRBV15	TRBJ2-1	TRBD1	CATSRDRHTYNEQFF	TGTGCCACCAGCAGGGACAGGCATACCTACAATGAGCAGTTCTTC
many	TRBV7-6	TRBJ2-7	NA	CASSRLGGVYEQYF	TGTGCCAGCAGCCGTCTAGGGGGTGTCTACGAGCAGTACTTC
many	TRBV12-3/TRBV12-4	TRBJ2-7	NA	CASSLRRGYEQYF	TGTGCCAGCAGTTTAAGGAGGGGTTACGAGCAGTACTTC
many	TRBV27	TRBJ2-3	NA	CASSFWGQADTQYF	TGTGCCAGCAGTTTCTGGGGGCAGGCAGATACGCAGTATTTT
many	TRBV12-3/TRBV12-4	TRBJ2-5	NA	CASRFQGRETQYF	TGTGCCAGCAGATTCCAGGGACGAGAGACCCAGTACTTC
once	TRBV11-2	TRBJ2-7	NA	CASSFGQSPGEQYF	TGTGCCAGCAGCTTCGGACAGTCCCCGGGAGAGCAGTACTTC
NA	TRBV20-1	TRBJ1-2	NA	CRGGDHYGYTF	TGCAGGGGGGGGGACCACTATGGCTACACCTTC
few	TRBV12-3/TRBV12-4	TRBJ2-7	NA	CASSLSGWSPYF	TGTGCCAGCAGTTTATCAGGGTGGAGTCCGTACTTC
NA	TRBV6-1	TRBJ2-2	NA	CASSPPNALSTGELFF	TGTGCCAGCTCCCCCCCAAACGCTTTATCAACCGGGGAGCTGTTTTTT
few	TRBV10-3	TRBJ1-2	NA	CAISESSRTPNGYTF	TGTGCCATCAGTGAGTCGTCTCGGACACCGAATGGCTACACCTTC
many	TRBV19	TRBJ2-1	TRBD2	CASSALAGANEQFF	TGTGCCAGTAGTGCCCTAGCGGGAGCAAATGAGCAGTTCTTC
few	TRBV20-1	TRBJ1-5	NA	CSASGGAGQDQPQHF	TGCAGTGCTAGTGGCGGGGCAGGCCAGGATCAGCCCCAGCATTTT
few	TRBV14	TRBJ2-1	NA	CASSALGGLTLDEQFF	TGTGCCAGCAGCGCCCTCGGCGGACTGACCCTCGATGAGCAGTTCTTC
many	TRBV29-1	TRBJ2-7	NA	CSASSDTSAGEQYF	TGCAGCGCCTCATCGGACACCTCGGCTGGGGAGCAGTACTTC
many	TRBV4-3	TRBJ2-1	TRBD2	CASSSETWGGSNEQFF	TGCGCCAGCAGCAGCGAAACGTGGGGCGGGAGCAATGAGCAGTTCTTC
few	TRBV30	TRBJ2-2	NA	CAWSFRTNTGELFF	TGTGCCTGGAGTTTCCGGACGAACACCGGGGAGCTGTTTTTT
many	TRBV20-1	TRBJ2-2	TRBD2	CCSPAGVTGELFF	TGCTGTTCACCAGCGGGAGTCACCGGGGAGCTGTTTTTT
many	TRBV7-9	TRBJ2-1	NA	CASSQVEWEQFF	TGTGCCAGCAGCCAAGTGGAGTGGGAGCAGTTCTTC
NA	TRBV29-1	TRBJ2-7	NA	CSVEDPRKGDEYEQYF	TGCAGCGTTGAAGATCCTAGAAAGGGGGATGAATACGAGCAGTACTTC